The rows below give T cell receptor beta chains drawn from one sample of a study of T cells in Graves' hyperthyroidism and ophthalmopathy. TCRdb called the multiplex PCR reads again in MiXCR, with one record for every CDR3 protein. Here the sample spans about 500,000 distinct CDR3 sequences, about 15% being singletons. What was sequenced was blood. The receptor set was obtained from a young woman with Graves' ophthalmopathy. The CDR3 runs from the conserved cysteine through the conserved F or W. The D gene is left open where the match is weak. The listing skips clone size in some rows; elsewhere it reads once, few, many or a size class.

clone_size | j_call | cdr3_length | v_call | d_call | cdr3_aa | cdr3_nt
many | TRBJ2-2 | 16 | TRBV5-5 | TRBD2 | CASSSGTSGTYGELFF | TGTGCCAGCAGTTCCGGGACTAGCGGGACTTACGGGGAGCTGTTTTTT
many | TRBJ2-5 | 14 | TRBV2 | TRBD2 | CASTEGGHQETQYF | TGTGCCAGCACGGAGGGAGGGCACCAAGAGACCCAGTACTTC
many | TRBJ2-7 | 14 | TRBV28 | TRBD2 | CASREREMYYEQYF | TGTGCCAGCAGGGAGCGGGAGATGTATTACGAGCAGTACTTC
many | TRBJ2-1 | 15 | TRBV20-1 | NA | CSARGLSKSYNEQFF | TGCAGTGCTAGAGGCCTCAGCAAATCCTACAATGAGCAGTTCTTC
NA | TRBJ2-7 | 18 | TRBV9 | TRBD2 | CASSVESGRARSSYEQYF | TGTGCCAGCAGCGTAGAGAGCGGGAGGGCCAGGAGCTCCTACGAGCAGTACTTC
few | TRBJ1-1 | 17 | TRBV5-6 | NA | CASSLGRSWVLNTEAFF | TGTGCCAGCAGCTTGGGAAGAAGTTGGGTTTTGAACACTGAAGCTTTCTTT
NA | TRBJ1-1 | 14 | TRBV6-2/TRBV6-3 | NA | CASSRTGRDTEAFF | TGTGCCAGCAGCCGTACGGGAAGAGACACTGAAGCTTTCTTT
many | TRBJ1-5 | 15 | TRBV30 | NA | CAWNAGTPTGQPQHF | TGTGCCTGGAACGCCGGGACTCCTACGGGCCAGCCCCAGCATTTT
few | TRBJ2-2 | 16 | TRBV20-1 | NA | CSARVGGRTYTGELFF | TGCAGTGCTAGAGTAGGTGGGAGGACTTACACCGGGGAGCTGTTTTTT
NA | TRBJ2-3 | 15 | TRBV5-1 | NA | CASSLGNPGTDTQYF | TGCGCCAGCAGCTTGGGAAACCCAGGGACAGATACGCAGTATTTT
few | TRBJ1-1 | 15 | TRBV28 | TRBD1 | CASSLRTGYWGEAFF | TGTGCCAGCAGTTTAAGGACAGGGTACTGGGGTGAAGCTTTCTTT
many | TRBJ1-2 | 15 | TRBV3-1 | TRBD1 | CASRTGLRGGYGYTF | TGTGCCAGCAGAACTGGACTCAGGGGGGGCTATGGCTACACCTTC
NA | TRBJ1-3 | 17 | TRBV9 | NA | CASSPRSRESSGNTIYF | TGTGCCAGCAGCCCGAGGAGCCGGGAGAGCTCTGGAAACACCATATATTTT
many | TRBJ1-1 | 14 | TRBV12-3/TRBV12-4 | NA | CASSPVDTIAEAFF | TGTGCCAGCAGTCCGGTCGACACGATCGCTGAAGCTTTCTTT
many | TRBJ2-2 | 16 | TRBV6-1 | TRBD2 | CASKILLATNTGELFF | TGTGCCAGCAAAATACTACTAGCGACGAACACCGGGGAGCTGTTTTTT
few | TRBJ1-5 | 16 | TRBV19 | NA | CASRSPGPAGNQPQHF | TGTGCCAGTAGATCACCGGGCCCGGCGGGAAACCAGCCCCAGCATTTT
few | TRBJ1-2 | 12 | TRBV28 | NA | CASMEGRYGYTF | TGTGCCAGCATGGAGGGAAGGTATGGCTACACCTTC
many | TRBJ2-7 | 15 | TRBV7-2 | TRBD2 | CASSLGLAGSYEQYF | TGTGCCAGCAGCTTAGGGTTAGCGGGATCCTACGAGCAGTACTTC
many | TRBJ2-7 | 15 | TRBV7-2 | TRBD2 | CASSLIDGSGYEQYF | TGTGCCAGCAGCTTAATTGATGGTAGCGGGTACGAGCAGTACTTC
NA | TRBJ2-7 | 12 | TRBV20-1 | NA | CSANPGSYEQYF | TGCAGTGCTAACCCGGGATCCTACGAGCAGTACTTC
many | TRBJ1-1 | 16 | TRBV6-1 | NA | CASSEVAGHMNTEAFF | TGTGCCAGCAGTGAAGTGGCAGGCCACATGAACACTGAAGCTTTCTTT
NA | TRBJ1-2 | 15 | TRBV15 | TRBD1 | CATSREAGGFHGYTF | TGTGCCACCAGCAGAGAAGCAGGGGGGTTCCATGGCTACACCTTC
many | TRBJ1-1 | 13 | TRBV5-1 | NA | CASSFGGLLEAFF | TGCGCCAGCAGCTTTGGGGGGTTACTTGAAGCTTTCTTT
many | TRBJ1-1 | 12 | TRBV29-1 | NA | CSVISGNTEAFF | TGCAGCGTTATTAGTGGGAACACTGAAGCTTTCTTT
many | TRBJ2-7 | 15 | TRBV28 | TRBD1 | CASSSAGTGGAEQYF | TGTGCCAGCAGTTCGGCCGGGACAGGGGGGGCCGAGCAGTACTTC